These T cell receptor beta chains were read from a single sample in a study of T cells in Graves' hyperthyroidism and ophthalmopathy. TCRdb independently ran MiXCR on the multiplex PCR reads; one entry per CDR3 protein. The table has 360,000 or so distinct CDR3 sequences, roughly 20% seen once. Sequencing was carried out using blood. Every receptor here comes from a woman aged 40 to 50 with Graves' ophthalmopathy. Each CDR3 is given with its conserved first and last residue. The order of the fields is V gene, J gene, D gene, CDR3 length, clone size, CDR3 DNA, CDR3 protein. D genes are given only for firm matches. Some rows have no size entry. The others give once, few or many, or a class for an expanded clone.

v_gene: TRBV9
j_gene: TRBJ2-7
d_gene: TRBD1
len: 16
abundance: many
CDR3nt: TGTGCCAGCAGCGCCAACTCCGGGACAGGGGCCTACGAGCAGTACTTC
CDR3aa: CASSANSGTGAYEQYF

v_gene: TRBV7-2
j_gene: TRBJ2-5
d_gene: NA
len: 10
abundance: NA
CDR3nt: TGTGCCGTAAGGCGGGAGACCCAGTACTTC
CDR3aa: CAVRRETQYF

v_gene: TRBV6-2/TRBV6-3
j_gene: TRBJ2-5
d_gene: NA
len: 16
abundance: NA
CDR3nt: TGTGCCAGCAGCTCGCTCTGGACACACCACCAAGAGACCCAGTACTTC
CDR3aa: CASSSLWTHHQETQYF

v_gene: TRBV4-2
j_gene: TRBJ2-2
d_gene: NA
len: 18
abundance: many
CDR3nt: TGTGCCAGCAGCCAAGATGAGGGTGGGGGAAGGGCCACCGGGGAGCTGTTTTTT
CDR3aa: CASSQDEGGGRATGELFF

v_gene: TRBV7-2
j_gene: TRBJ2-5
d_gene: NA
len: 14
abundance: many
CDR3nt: TGTGCCAGCAGCCCCACGACTAGGGGAGAGACCCAGTACTTC
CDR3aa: CASSPTTRGETQYF

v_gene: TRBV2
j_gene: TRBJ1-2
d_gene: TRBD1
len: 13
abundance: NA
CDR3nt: TGTGCCAGCAGTGACGACAGGGATAGTGGCTACACCTTC
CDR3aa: CASSDDRDSGYTF

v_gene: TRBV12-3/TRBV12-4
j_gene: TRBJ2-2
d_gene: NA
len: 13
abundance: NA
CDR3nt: TGTGCCAGCAGTTTCCCGAGTCCCGGGGAGCTGTTTTTT
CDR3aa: CASSFPSPGELFF

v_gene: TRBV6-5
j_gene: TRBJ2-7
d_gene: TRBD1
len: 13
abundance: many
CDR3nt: TGTGCCAGCAGACGGACAGGGAACCACGAGCAGTACTTC
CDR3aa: CASRRTGNHEQYF

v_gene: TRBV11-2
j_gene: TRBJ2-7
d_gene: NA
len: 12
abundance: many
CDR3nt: TGTGCCAGCAACGCAGGCCAGGGGGAGCAGTACTTC
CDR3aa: CASNAGQGEQYF

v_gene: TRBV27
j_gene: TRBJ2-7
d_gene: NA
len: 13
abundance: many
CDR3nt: TGTGCCAGCAGCAAGACCTTGGCAGGCGAGCAGTACTTC
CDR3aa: CASSKTLAGEQYF

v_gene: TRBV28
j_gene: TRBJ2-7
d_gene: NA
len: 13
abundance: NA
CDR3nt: TGTGCCTCCAGGGCAACAGGCCCCTACGAGCAGTACTTC
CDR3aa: CASRATGPYEQYF

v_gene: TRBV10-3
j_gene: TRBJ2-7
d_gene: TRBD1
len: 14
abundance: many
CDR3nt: TGTGCCATCAGGGGGGACAGCCCTACCTACGAGCAGTACTTC
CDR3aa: CAIRGDSPTYEQYF

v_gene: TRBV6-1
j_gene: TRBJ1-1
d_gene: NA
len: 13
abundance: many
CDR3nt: TGTGCCAGCAACGGCTATCGGGAAACTGAAGCTTTCTTT
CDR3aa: CASNGYRETEAFF

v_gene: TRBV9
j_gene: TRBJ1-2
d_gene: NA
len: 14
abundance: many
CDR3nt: TGTGCCAGCAGCGCTATACAGGGAAACGATGGCTACACCTTC
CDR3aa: CASSAIQGNDGYTF

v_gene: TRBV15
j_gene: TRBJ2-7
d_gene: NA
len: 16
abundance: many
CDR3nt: TGTGCCACCAGCAGAGCGATGGGTTCAATCTCCTACGAGCAGTACTTC
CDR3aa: CATSRAMGSISYEQYF

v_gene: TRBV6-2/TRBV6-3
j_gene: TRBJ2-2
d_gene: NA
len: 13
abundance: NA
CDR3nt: TGTGCCAGCACTGACTCATACACCGGGGAGCTGTTTTTT
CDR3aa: CASTDSYTGELFF

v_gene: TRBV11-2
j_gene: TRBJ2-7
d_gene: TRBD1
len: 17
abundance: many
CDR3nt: TGTGCCAGCAGCCGTCAAAGGGCCAACAGGGGGCAATACGAGCAGTACTTC
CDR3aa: CASSRQRANRGQYEQYF

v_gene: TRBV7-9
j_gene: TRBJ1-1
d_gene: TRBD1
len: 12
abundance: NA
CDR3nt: TGTGCCAGCAGCTTAGTTGGGACAGGGGCTTTCTTT
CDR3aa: CASSLVGTGAFF

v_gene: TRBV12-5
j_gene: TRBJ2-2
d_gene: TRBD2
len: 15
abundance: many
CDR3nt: TGTGCTAGTGCCACCGCGACTAGCGGGATCCGGGAGCTGTTTTTT
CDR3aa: CASATATSGIRELFF

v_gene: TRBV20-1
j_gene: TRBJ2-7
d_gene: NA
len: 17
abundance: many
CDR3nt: TGCAGTGCTAGAACCAGAGATTTGAGGGGCTCTACCTCCGAGCAGTACTTC
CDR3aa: CSARTRDLRGSTSEQYF

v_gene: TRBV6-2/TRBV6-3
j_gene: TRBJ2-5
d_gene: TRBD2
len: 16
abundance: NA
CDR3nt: TGTGCCAGCAACTACGGGACTAGCGGGTACCAAGAGACCCAGTACTTC
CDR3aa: CASNYGTSGYQETQYF

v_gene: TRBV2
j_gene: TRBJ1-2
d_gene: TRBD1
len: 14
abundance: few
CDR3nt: TGTGCCAGCTCAAGACAGGGGAGTGACTATGGCTACACCTTC
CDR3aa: CASSRQGSDYGYTF

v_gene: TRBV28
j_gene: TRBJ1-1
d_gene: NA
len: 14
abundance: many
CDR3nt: TGTGCCAGCAGTCCCTACGACAGGAACACTGAAGCTTTCTTT
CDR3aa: CASSPYDRNTEAFF

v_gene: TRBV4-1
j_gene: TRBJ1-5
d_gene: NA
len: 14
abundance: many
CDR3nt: TGCGCCAGCAGCCTAGGGGCTGGGGATCAGCCCCAGCATTTT
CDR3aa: CASSLGAGDQPQHF

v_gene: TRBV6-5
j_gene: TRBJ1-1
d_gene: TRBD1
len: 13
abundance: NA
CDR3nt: TGTGCCAGCAGTTACGGGGACAGGGGAACCGCTTTCTTT
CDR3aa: CASSYGDRGTAFF

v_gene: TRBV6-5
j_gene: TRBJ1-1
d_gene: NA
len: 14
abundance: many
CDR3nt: TGTGCCAGCACCCTGGGCCAGGCCGGGGCTGAAGCTTTCTTT
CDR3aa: CASTLGQAGAEAFF

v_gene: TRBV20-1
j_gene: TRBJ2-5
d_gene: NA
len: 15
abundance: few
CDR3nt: TGCAGTGCTAGCGGTGGTAGGGGTCGGAAAGAGACCCAGTACTTC
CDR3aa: CSASGGRGRKETQYF

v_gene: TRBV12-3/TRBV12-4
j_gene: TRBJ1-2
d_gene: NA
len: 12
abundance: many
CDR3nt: TGTGCCAGCAGTCTGACCGTCTATGGCTACACCTTC
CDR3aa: CASSLTVYGYTF

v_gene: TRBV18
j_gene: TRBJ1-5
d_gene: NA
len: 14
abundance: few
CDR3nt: TGTGCCAGCTCAGCCTTGGTGGGTGATCAGCCCCAGCATTTT
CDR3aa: CASSALVGDQPQHF

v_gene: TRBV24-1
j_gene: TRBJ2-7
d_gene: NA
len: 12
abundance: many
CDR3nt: TGTGCCACCAGTGTTGCAGCGTTCGAGCAGTACTTC
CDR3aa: CATSVAAFEQYF

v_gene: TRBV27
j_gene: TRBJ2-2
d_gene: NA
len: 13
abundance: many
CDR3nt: TGTGCCAGCAGGGCACTGAACACCGGGGAGCTGTTTTTT
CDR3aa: CASRALNTGELFF

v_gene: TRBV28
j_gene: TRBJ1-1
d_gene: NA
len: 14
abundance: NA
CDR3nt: TGTGCCAGCAGTCTGGGACTTATGAACACTGAAGCTTCCTTT
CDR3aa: CASSLGLMNTEASF

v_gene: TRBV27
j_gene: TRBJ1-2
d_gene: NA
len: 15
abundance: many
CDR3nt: TGTGCCAGCAGTTTACGTGCAGGTTGGGATTATGGCTACACCTTC
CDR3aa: CASSLRAGWDYGYTF

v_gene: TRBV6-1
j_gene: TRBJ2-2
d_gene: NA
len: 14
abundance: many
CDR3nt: TGTGCCAGCAGTGACCTTGGGGACGCCGGGGAGCTGTTTTTT
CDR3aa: CASSDLGDAGELFF

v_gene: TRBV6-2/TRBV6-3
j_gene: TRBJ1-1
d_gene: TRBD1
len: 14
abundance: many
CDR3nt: TGTGCCAGCAGGACGACAGGGCGCCACACTGAAGCTTTCTTT
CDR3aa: CASRTTGRHTEAFF

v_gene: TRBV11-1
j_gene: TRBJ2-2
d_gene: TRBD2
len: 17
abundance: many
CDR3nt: TGTGCCAGCAGCGGCCCCGGGACTAGCGGGTTGAGCGGGGAGCTGTTTTTT
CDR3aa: CASSGPGTSGLSGELFF

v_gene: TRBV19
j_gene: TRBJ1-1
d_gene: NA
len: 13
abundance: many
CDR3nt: TGTGCCAGTAGCCACAGGGAAGAGACTGAAGCTTTCTTT
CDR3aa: CASSHREETEAFF

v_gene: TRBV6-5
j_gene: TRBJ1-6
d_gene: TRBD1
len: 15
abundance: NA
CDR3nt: TGTGCCAGCAGTTACTCGACAGGGTCTTCTTCACCCCTCCACTTT
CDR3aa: CASSYSTGSSSPLHF